The 25 T cell receptor beta chains below all came from one sample that was sequenced in a study of T cell responses to AZD1222 COVID-19 vaccine. Clones were sequenced by immunoSEQ multiplex PCR, and TCRdb holds only the in-frame ones, with some missing. The table lists roughly 150,000 clones, 80% to 90% of them singletons, with around 4.9% in the top ten. Sequenced here: peripheral blood, sampled on day 0 of AZD1222 vaccination. The receptors here all came from an adult in good health.

The V gene is TRBV11-2, the J gene TRBJ2-7, with 7 bases matching TRBD1. This CDR3 has 15 amino acids. The J segment lost 2 bases and the V segment lost 5 bases, leaving 9 bases of the junction unmatched. CDR1 SGHAT and CDR2 FQNNGV come from the germline V gene. CDR3 loop: CASSPDQGQTYEQYF. The CDR3 nucleotides are TGTGCCAGCAGCCCCGATCAGGGACAGACCTACGAGCAGTACTTC. The variable domain in full, with the rest retrieved from reference TRBV11-2 and TRBJ2-7, is EAGVAQSPRYKIIEKRQSVAFWCNPISGHATLYWYQQILGQGPKLLIQFQNNGVVDDSQLPKDRFSAERLKGVDSTLKIQPAKLEDSAVYLCASSPDQGQTYEQYFGPGTRLTVT.

In its sample, this clone was seen once. V gene TRBV15 combines with J gene TRBJ1-3, with D possibly TRBD1 on 6 matching bases. V was pared by 3 bases and J by 4 bases, with 16 bases between. This CDR3 comprises 16 residues. The germline gives CDR1 LNHNV, CDR2 YYDKDF (reference sequence). The DNA of the CDR3 is TGTGCCACCAGCAGCTCGCGACAGGTCCCCGGAAACACCATATATTTT. Translation: CATSSSRQVPGNTIYF.

The rearrangement links TRBV2 to TRBJ2-3; 7 nucleotides match TRBD2. The CDR3 covers 14 residues. Trimming at V came to 3 bases and at J to 6 bases, leaving 6 bases not matched to a gene. The germline gives CDR1 SNHLY, CDR2 FYNNEI. The CDR3 coding sequence is TGTGCCAGCAGTGACGGGAGGCGGATGGATACGCAGTATTTT. Its translation: CASSDGRRMDTQYF.

V usage is TRBV5-5 and J usage is TRBJ2-5, with D possibly matching TRBD1 (6 bases). This CDR3 region has 11 residues. Between the trimmed V and J ends, which lost 8 bases and 4 bases, there was a span of 9 bases. Germline CDR1 is SGHKS and CDR2 is YYEKEE (reference sequence). This CDR3 is CASTGRETQYF. The CDR3 bases are TGTGCCAGTACAGGGAGAGAGACCCAGTACTTC.

The gene calls are TRBV19 and TRBJ2-6, with D possibly being TRBD2 (6 bases). V was pared by 6 bases and J by 0 bases, with 12 bases between. The CDR3 covers 16 residues. Germline-derived CDR1 and CDR2 are LNHDA and SQIVND (reference sequence). CDR3: CASRERVHSGANVLTF. For the CDR3, the DNA is TGTGCCAGTAGGGAGCGGGTCCACTCTGGGGCCAACGTCCTGACTTTC. The variable domain in full, with the rest retrieved from reference TRBV19 and TRBJ2-6, is DGGITQSPKYLFRKEGQNVTLSCEQNLNHDAMYWYRQDPGQGLRLIYYSQIVNDFQKGDIAEGYSVSREKKESFPLTVTSAQKNPTAFYLCASRERVHSGANVLTFGAGSRLTVL.

This clone was seen a few times. The gene calls are TRBV10-3 and TRBJ1-1; weak D call: TRBD1 (5 bases). CDR1 and CDR2 (germline): ENHRY, SYGVKD. V lost 2 bases and J 4 bases, leaving 11 bases between the germline ends. The CDR3 has 14 amino acids. CDR3 in DNA: TGTGCCATCAGTGAGGGGGGTCAGGTCACTGAAGCTTTCTTT. Translated: CAISEGGQVTEAFF.

The rearrangement uses TRBV7-2 and TRBJ2-3; D is undetermined. Trimming stripped 1 base from V and 2 bases from J, with 13 bases between. The CDR3 covers 16 residues. Germline V CDR1 and CDR2: SGHTA, FQGNSA. In DNA, the CDR3 is TGTGCCAGCAGCTTAGGGGCAGGTCTCACCACAGATACGCAGTATTTT. Translation gives CASSLGAGLTTDTQYF. Full variable domain (missing parts from reference TRBV7-2 and TRBJ2-3): GAGVSQSPSNKVTEKGKDVELRCDPISGHTALYWYRQSLGQGLEFLIYFQGNSAPDKSGLPSDRFSAERTGGSVSTLTIQRTQQEDSAVYLCASSLGAGLTTDTQYFGPGTRLTVL.

This chain joins TRBV6-2 or TRBV6-3 and TRBJ2-3; D remains unclear. The CDR3 sequence is 14 residues long. The V and J ends lost 6 bases and 0 bases respectively, with 10 bases between them. Germline CDR1 is MNHEY and CDR2 is SVGEGT. The CDR3 reads CASSTPQSTDTQYF. Written as DNA, the CDR3 is TGTGCCAGCAGCACCCCCCAAAGCACAGATACGCAGTATTTT.

V is TRBV9 and J is TRBJ2-2; 8 nucleotides agree with TRBD2. Trimming cost V 3 bases and J 2 bases; bases outside gene matches: 6. The CDR3 covers 16 residues. CDR1 is SGDLS, CDR2 YYNGEE, per germline. The CDR3 DNA reads as TGTGCCAGCAGCGGATCGGCGGGAGGAAACACCGGGGAGCTGTTTTTT. As protein: CASSGSAGGNTGELFF.

The table lists this clone with a count of one. J is TRBJ2-5 and V is TRBV25-1; perhaps D is TRBD1 or TRBD2 (7 bases each). The CDR3 covers 15 residues. Trimming shortened V by 5 bases and J by 5 bases, and 18 bases separated the two germline ends. CDR1 is MGHDK and CDR2 is SYGVNS in the germline V gene. CDR3 sequence: CASSRPGGGLETQYF. CDR3 nucleotide sequence: TGTGCCAGCAGTAGGCCAGGGGGGGGCCTGGAGACCCAGTACTTC.

The chain recombines TRBV5-1 with TRBJ1-1; D not certain. V dropped 0 bases and J dropped 0 bases, with 9 bases sitting between them. The CDR3 spans 15 residues. From germline, CDR1 is SGHRS and CDR2 YFSETQ. The CDR3 nucleotides read TGCGCCAGCAGCTTGGCGGGCAGTATGAACACTGAAGCTTTCTTT. It codes for CASSLAGSMNTEAFF.

The rearrangement links TRBV12-5 to TRBJ2-5, with D tentatively TRBD2 (5 bases). From germline, CDR1 is LGHNT and CDR2 FRNRAP. The V end lost 1 base, the J end lost 1 base, and 16 bases lay between the germline ends. The CDR3 contains 17 residues. The CDR3 reads CASGLDPRGGGQETQYF. CDR3 bases: TGTGCTAGTGGTTTGGACCCTAGAGGAGGAGGCCAAGAGACCCAGTACTTC.

V usage is TRBV18 and J usage is TRBJ2-3; D possibly corresponds to TRBD2 (6 bases). The CDR3 loop spans 15 amino acids. The V gene's germline CDR1 is KGHSH and CDR2 LQKENI. Trimming took off 6 bases at V and 3 bases at J, with 16 bases between the two ends. CDR3 amino acids: CASSPMGGETDTQYF. As DNA, the CDR3 is TGTGCCAGCTCCCCGATGGGGGGAGAGACAGATACGCAGTATTTT.

In this sample, this clone turned up a few times. The rearrangement uses TRBV30 and TRBJ1-6; no definite D call. The CDR3 covers 15 residues. V lost 0 bases to trimming and J lost 11 bases, with 17 bases between them. Germline V CDR1 and CDR2: GTSNPN, SVGIG (reference sequence). In DNA, the CDR3 is TGTGCCTGGAGTGTACGGTTTAGGGTTGGACCACCCCTCCACTTT. Translation: CAWSVRFRVGPPLHF.

This clone was seen only once. The chain combines TRBV5-6 with TRBJ2-7; unclear D gene. CDR1 and CDR2 (germline): SGHDT, YYEEEE. Deletions cut 5 bases from V and 3 bases from J, with 12 bases between. CDR3 length: 13 residues. CDR3 loop: CASSPGLVYEQYF. The CDR3 DNA follows: TGTGCCAGCAGTCCAGGTTTGGTCTACGAGCAGTACTTC.

This chain uses TRBV7-9 with TRBJ1-2, with TRBD1 matching over 9 bases. Germline CDR1 reads SEHNR; CDR2 reads FQNEAQ (reference sequence). The J segment lost 6 bases and the V segment lost 4 bases, leaving 6 bases of the junction unmatched. The CDR3 covers 14 residues. The CDR3 sequence is CASSSLGTGNGYTF. CDR3 DNA sequence: TGTGCCAGCAGCTCGCTTGGGACAGGGAATGGCTACACCTTC.

This chain connects TRBV3-1 (or the pseudogene TRBV3-2) to TRBJ1-5; a possible D gene is TRBD1 (5 bases). CDR1 is LGHDT and CDR2 is YNNKEL in the germline V gene (reference sequence). The CDR3 covers 16 residues. V lost 0 bases and J lost 3, with 12 bases in between. For the CDR3, the DNA is TGTGCCAGCAGCCAAGATCGAGGGGACTTCAATCAGCCCCAGCATTTT. Protein: CASSQDRGDFNQPQHF.

V gene TRBV6-5 combines with J gene TRBJ1-2; 9 bases align to TRBD1. The CDR3 has 14 residues. Germline V gives CDR1 MNHEY, CDR2 SVGAGI. V lost 8 bases to trimming and J lost 4 bases; unmatched junction nucleotides: 8. The CDR3 loop is CASRYRGQGYGYTF. CDR3 bases: TGTGCCAGCCGGTACAGGGGGCAGGGCTATGGCTACACCTTC.

V usage is TRBV4-2 and J usage is TRBJ2-7, with TRBD2 identical over 16 bases. The CDR3 covers 18 residues. Germline V gene lookup returns CDR1 LGHNA and CDR2 YNFKEQ. J was trimmed by 3 bases and V by 1 base; bases with no gene match: 6. CDR3 in DNA: TGTGCCAGCAGCCAAGCCACCGGGACTAGCGGGAGGGGCTACGAGCAGTACTTC. Translation: CASSQATGTSGRGYEQYF.

The chain recombines TRBV10-3 with TRBJ2-5; D is possibly TRBD2 (6 bases). The length of the CDR3 is 11 residues. Trimming cost V 6 bases and J 5 bases, with 7 bases left between them. Germline V CDR1 and CDR2: ENHRY, SYGVKD. CDR3 DNA sequence: TGTGCCATCAGGGAGGGGGAGACCCAGTACTTC. Amino acid sequence: CAIREGETQYF.

The chain has TRBV19 and TRBJ2-1, with 10 bases that match TRBD2. The CDR3 extends over 16 amino acids. With 7 bases clipped from V and 4 bases from J, the junction kept 10 bases outside the gene matches. Germline V gene sequence: CDR1 LNHDA, CDR2 SQIVND (reference sequence). The CDR3 sequence: CASTIGLAGVYNEQFF. Here the CDR3 DNA reads TGTGCCAGTACTATCGGCCTAGCGGGAGTGTACAATGAGCAGTTCTTC.

The rearrangement joins TRBV19 to TRBJ1-5; a possible D gene is TRBD1 (5 bases). The germline V gene has CDR1 LNHDA and CDR2 SQIVND (reference sequence). The CDR3 loop spans 15 amino acids. The V end lost 7 bases, the J end lost 7 bases, and 20 bases lay between the germline ends. Here the CDR3 reads CASMIGNRGRQPQHF. The CDR3 region has the DNA TGTGCCAGTATGATCGGGAACCGGGGGAGGCAGCCCCAGCATTTT. Full variable domain (missing parts from reference TRBV19 and TRBJ1-5): DGGITQSPKYLFRKEGQNVTLSCEQNLNHDAMYWYRQDPGQGLRLIYYSQIVNDFQKGDIAEGYSVSREKKESFPLTVTSAQKNPTAFYLCASMIGNRGRQPQHFGDGTRLSIL.

This clone was detected a few times. The J gene is TRBJ1-4, the V gene TRBV7-9; D is perhaps TRBD1 (5 bases). The V and J ends lost 3 bases and 8 bases respectively, with 10 bases between them. This CDR3 region has 13 residues. CDR1 and CDR2 (germline): SEHNR, FQNEAQ (reference sequence). The CDR3 protein is CASSFRVGEKLFF. The CDR3 region has the DNA TGTGCCAGCAGCTTCAGGGTCGGGGAAAAACTGTTTTTT.

This chain links TRBV10-3 with TRBJ1-5; D ambiguous. V shed 4 bases and J shed 1 base, with 5 bases lying between them. CDR1 and CDR2 (germline): ENHRY, SYGVKD. The length of the CDR3 is 13 residues. This CDR3 reads CAISGGSNQPQHF. The CDR3 DNA reads as TGTGCCATCAGTGGAGGCAGCAATCAGCCCCAGCATTTT.

This clone was detected only once. This rearrangement joins TRBV5-4 to TRBJ2-7; 8 nucleotides align to TRBD2. The CDR3 runs to 14 residues. CDR1 is SGHNT, CDR2 YYREEE, per germline (reference sequence). J lost 3 bases, V lost 4 bases, and 6 bases had no gene match. CDR3: CASSPGGPGYEQYF. In nucleotides, the CDR3 is TGTGCCAGCAGCCCGGGGGGGCCCGGCTACGAGCAGTACTTC.